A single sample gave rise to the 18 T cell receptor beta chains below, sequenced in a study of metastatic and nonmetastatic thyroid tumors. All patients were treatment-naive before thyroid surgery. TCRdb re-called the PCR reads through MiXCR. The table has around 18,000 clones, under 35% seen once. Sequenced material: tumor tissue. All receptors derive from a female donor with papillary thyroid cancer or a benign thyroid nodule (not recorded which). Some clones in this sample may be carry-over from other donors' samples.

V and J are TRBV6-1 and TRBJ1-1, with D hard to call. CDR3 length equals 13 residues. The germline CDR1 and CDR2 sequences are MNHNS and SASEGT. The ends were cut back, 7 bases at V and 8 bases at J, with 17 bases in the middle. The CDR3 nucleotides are TGTGCCAGCACCCTCGGGCTAAATGGGGAAGCTTTCTTT. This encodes CASTLGLNGEAFF.

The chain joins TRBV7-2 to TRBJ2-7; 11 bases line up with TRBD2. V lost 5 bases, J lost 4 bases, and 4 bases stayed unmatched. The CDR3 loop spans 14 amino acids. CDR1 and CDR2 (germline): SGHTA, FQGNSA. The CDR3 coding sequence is TGTGCCAGCAGCCTACTAGCGGGAGAGTACGAGCAGTACTTC. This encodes CASSLLAGEYEQYF.

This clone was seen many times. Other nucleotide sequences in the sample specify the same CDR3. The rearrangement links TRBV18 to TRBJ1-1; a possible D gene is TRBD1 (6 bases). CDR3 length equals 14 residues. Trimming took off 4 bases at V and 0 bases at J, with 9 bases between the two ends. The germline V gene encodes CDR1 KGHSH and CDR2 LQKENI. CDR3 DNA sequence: TGTGCCAGCTCACTCGACAGGTTGAACACTGAAGCTTTCTTT. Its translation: CASSLDRLNTEAFF.

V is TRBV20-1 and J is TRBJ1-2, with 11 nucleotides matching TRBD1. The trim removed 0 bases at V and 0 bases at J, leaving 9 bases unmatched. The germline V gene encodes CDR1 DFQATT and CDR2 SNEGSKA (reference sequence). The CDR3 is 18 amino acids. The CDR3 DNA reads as TGCAGTGCTAGAGACCCCCGGGACAGGGGGTTTTCTAACTATGGCTACACCTTC. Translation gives CSARDPRDRGFSNYGYTF.

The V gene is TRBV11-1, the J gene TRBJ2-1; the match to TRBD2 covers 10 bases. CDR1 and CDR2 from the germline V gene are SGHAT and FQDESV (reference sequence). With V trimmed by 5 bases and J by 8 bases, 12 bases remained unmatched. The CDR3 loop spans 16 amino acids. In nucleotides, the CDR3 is TGTGCCAGCAGCCCGGTGGGTAGCGGGAGGAACGATGAGCAGTTCTTC. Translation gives CASSPVGSGRNDEQFF.

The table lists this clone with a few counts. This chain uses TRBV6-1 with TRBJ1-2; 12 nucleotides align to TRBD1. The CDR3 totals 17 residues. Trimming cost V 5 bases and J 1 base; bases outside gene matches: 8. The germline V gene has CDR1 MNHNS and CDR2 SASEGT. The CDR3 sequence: CASSPGQGASLNYGYTF. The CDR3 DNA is TGTGCCAGCAGTCCGGGACAGGGGGCTTCCCTTAACTATGGCTACACCTTC.

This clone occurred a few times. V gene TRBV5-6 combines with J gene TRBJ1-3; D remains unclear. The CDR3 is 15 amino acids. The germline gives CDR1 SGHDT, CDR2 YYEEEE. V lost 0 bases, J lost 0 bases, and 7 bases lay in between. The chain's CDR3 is CASSLERTSGNTIYF. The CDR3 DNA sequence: TGTGCCAGCAGCTTGGAACGGACCTCTGGAAACACCATATATTTT.

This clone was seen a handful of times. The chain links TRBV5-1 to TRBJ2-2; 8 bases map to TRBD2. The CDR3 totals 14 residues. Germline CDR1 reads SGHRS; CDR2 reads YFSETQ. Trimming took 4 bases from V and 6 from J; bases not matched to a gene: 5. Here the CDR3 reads CASSPSGGAGELFF. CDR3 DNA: TGCGCCAGCAGCCCTTCGGGAGGGGCCGGGGAGCTGTTTTTT.

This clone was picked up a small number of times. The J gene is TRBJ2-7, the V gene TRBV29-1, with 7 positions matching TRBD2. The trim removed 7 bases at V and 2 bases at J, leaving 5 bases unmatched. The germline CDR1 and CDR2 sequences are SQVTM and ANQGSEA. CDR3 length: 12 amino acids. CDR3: CSAGGSAYEQYF. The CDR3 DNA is TGCAGCGCCGGGGGGAGTGCCTACGAGCAGTACTTC.

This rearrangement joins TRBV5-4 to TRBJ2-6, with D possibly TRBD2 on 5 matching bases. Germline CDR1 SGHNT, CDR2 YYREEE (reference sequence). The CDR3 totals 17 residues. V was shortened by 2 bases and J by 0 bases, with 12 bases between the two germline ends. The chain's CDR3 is CASSFSGGYSGANVLTF. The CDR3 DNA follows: TGTGCCAGCAGCTTTTCTGGAGGTTACTCTGGGGCCAACGTCCTGACTTTC.

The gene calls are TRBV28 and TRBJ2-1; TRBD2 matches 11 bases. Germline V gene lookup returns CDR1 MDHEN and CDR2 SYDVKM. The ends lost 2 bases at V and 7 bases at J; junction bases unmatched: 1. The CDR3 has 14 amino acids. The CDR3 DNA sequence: TGTGCCAGCAGTTTAACTAGCGGGAGTAATGAGCAGTTCTTC. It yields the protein CASSLTSGSNEQFF.

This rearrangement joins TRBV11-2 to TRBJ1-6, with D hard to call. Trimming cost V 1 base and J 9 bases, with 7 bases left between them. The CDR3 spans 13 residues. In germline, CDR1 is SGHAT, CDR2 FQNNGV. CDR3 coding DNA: TGTGCCAGCAGCTTAGCAGCCGGTTCACCCCTCCACTTT. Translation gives CASSLAAGSPLHF.

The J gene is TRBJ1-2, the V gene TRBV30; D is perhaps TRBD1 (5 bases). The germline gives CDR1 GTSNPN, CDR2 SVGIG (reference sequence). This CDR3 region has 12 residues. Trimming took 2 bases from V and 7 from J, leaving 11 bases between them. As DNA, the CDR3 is TGTGCCTGGAGTCCAGGGACGGGTGGCTACACCTTC. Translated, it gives CAWSPGTGGYTF. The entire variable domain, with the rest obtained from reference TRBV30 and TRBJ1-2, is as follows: SQTIHQWPATLVQPVGSPLSLECTVEGTSNPNLYWYRQAAGRGLQLLFYSVGIGQISSEVPQNLSASRPQDRQFILSSKKLLLSDSGFYLCAWSPGTGGYTFGSGTRLTVV.

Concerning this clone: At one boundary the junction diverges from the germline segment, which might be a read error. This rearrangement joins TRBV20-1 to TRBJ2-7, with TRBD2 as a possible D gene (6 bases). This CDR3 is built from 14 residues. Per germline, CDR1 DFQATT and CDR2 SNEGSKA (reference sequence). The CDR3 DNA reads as TGCAGTGATAGAATGATTAGCGGTCCCCGCGAGCAGTACTTT. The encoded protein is CSDRMISGPREQYF.

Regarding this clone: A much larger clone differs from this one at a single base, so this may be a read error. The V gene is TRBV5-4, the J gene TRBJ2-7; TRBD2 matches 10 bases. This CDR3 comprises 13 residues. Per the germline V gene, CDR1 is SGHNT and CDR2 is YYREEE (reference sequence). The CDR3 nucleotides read TGTACCAGCAGCCGGACTAGCGGAGGGGAGCAGTACTTC. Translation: CTSSRTSGGEQYF.

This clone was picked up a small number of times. The CDR3 bases are TGTGCTAGTGGTTTAGGGACTAGCGGGAGCTATGAGCAGTTCTTC. Translated: CASGLGTSGSYEQFF. The rearrangement joins TRBV12-5 to TRBJ2-1, with 14 nucleotides matching TRBD2. V was pared by 3 bases and J by 8 bases, with 3 bases of the junction left unmatched. The CDR3 has 15 amino acids. Germline CDR1 is LGHNT and CDR2 is FRNRAP.

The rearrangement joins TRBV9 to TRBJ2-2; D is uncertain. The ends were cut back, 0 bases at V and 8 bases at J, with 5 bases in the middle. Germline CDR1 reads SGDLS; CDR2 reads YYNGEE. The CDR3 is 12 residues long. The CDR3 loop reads CASSVDMGELFF. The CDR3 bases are TGTGCCAGCAGCGTAGATATGGGGGAGCTGTTTTTT.

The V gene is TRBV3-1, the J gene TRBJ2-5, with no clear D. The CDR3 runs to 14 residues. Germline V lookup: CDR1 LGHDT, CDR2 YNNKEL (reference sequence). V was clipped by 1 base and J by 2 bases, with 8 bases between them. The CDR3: CASSQGKIQETQYF. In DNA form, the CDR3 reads TGTGCCAGCAGCCAAGGGAAGATTCAAGAGACCCAGTACTTC.